Below, one T cell receptor beta chain is given with its context. The antigen is not known. The germline gives CDR1 SGHRS, CDR2 YFSETQ. This CDR3 is built from 13 residues. The V gene lost 4 bases and the J gene lost 11 bases, with 17 bases spanning the gap. The record originates from a study of OX40 agonist ivuxolimab in advanced cancers. Across the whole study: Dosing consisted of intravenous ivuxolimab at 0.01 to 10 mg/kg every 2 weeks. Of mixed ages from roughly 23 to 85 and averaging around 60 years, the group was just under 85% male.

General observations from the study: With doses of 0.1 to 3.0 mg/kg, CD4+ and CD8+ blood T cells had undergone clonal expansion by week 6.

Measured with immunoSEQ multiplex PCR; TCRdb has only the in-frame clones, and not every one. The sample includes just under 80,000 clones, almost 85% seen only once; the top ten take 20% to 25%. The V call is TRBV5-1, the J call TRBJ2-3, with D tentatively TRBD1 (6 bases). The source of this sequence is an adult with an advanced solid tumor such as melanoma, head and neck, liver or kidney cancer. Specimen: CD4+ or CD8+ T cells sorted from blood, collected in a trial of the OX40 agonist ivuxolimab. DNA for the CDR3: TGCGCCAGCAGCCTAAGGGACAACATGGTGCAGTATTTT. Encoded protein: CASSLRDNMVQYF.